A selection of T cell receptor beta chains follows, all from one sample in a study of T cell responses to AZD1222 COVID-19 vaccine. Generated by immunoSEQ multiplex PCR, the TCRdb table keeps only in-frame clones and is missing some. The sample yields some 200,000 clones, roughly nine tenths seen once. The starting material was peripheral blood, obtained 28 days after the second AZD1222 dose. These receptors came from an adult who received the AZD1222 COVID-19 vaccine. Both conserved end residues are part of each CDR3. The D gene is left open where the match is weak. Not every row has a clone size; where given, it reads once, few, many or a size class.

v_gene	d_gene	j_gene	abundance	CDR3aa	CDR3nt
TRBV28	TRBD1	TRBJ2-7	.	CASSLWGGQGSHEQYF	TGTGCCAGCAGTTTATGGGGGGGACAGGGTTCCCACGAGCAGTACTTC
TRBV3-1/TRBV3-2	.	TRBJ1-1	.	CASSNWDTEAFF	TGTGCCAGCAGTAACTGGGACACTGAAGCTTTCTTT
TRBV9	TRBD2	TRBJ2-5	once	CASSVGGLAGETQYF	TGTGCCAGCAGCGTAGGAGGTCTAGCGGGAGAGACCCAGTACTTC
TRBV5-1	.	TRBJ1-4	.	CASSHRGHNEKLFF	TGCGCCAGCAGCCATCGGGGCCATAATGAAAAACTGTTTTTT
TRBV27	TRBD2	TRBJ2-3	.	CASSSPSSGRPDTQYF	TGTGCCAGCAGTTCCCCATCTAGCGGGAGGCCAGATACGCAGTATTTT
TRBV27	TRBD2	TRBJ2-1	once	CASSPGTSGANEQFF	TGTGCCAGCAGTCCCGGGACTAGCGGCGCCAATGAGCAGTTCTTC
TRBV28	.	TRBJ2-2	.	CASSFTGELFF	TGTGCCAGCAGTTTTACCGGGGAGCTGTTTTTT
TRBV19	.	TRBJ2-4	once	CASSIAGLRVTNIQYF	TGTGCCAGTAGTATAGCAGGGCTACGCGTCACGAACATTCAGTACTTC
TRBV11-2	TRBD2	TRBJ2-1	.	CASSLLAGVPEEQFF	TGTGCCAGCAGTTTACTAGCGGGAGTACCGGAGGAGCAGTTCTTC
TRBV6-6	TRBD2	TRBJ2-5	.	CASSRDRTSGWPGTQYF	TGTGCCAGCAGTCGAGATCGGACTAGCGGGTGGCCAGGGACCCAGTACTTC
TRBV24-1	TRBD2	TRBJ2-2	.	CATSDVAGGTRGIRELFF	TGTGCCACCAGTGATGTTGCGGGAGGCACACGGGGTATAAGGGAGCTGTTTTTT
TRBV7-9	.	TRBJ2-1	.	CASSLISSYNEQFF	TGTGCCAGCAGCCTCATTTCCTCCTACAATGAGCAGTTCTTC
TRBV19	TRBD1	TRBJ1-3	.	CASSRRQGVNTIYF	TGTGCCAGTAGTCGGAGACAGGGGGTGAACACCATATATTTT
TRBV3-1/TRBV3-2	.	TRBJ1-3	.	CASSQASGNTIYF	TGTGCCAGCAGCCAGGCCAGCGGAAACACCATATATTTT
TRBV19	.	TRBJ1-3	.	CASRTVSGNTIYF	TGTGCCAGTAGGACAGTCTCTGGAAACACCATATATTTT
TRBV4-2	.	TRBJ1-1	few	CASSQDDSRTEAFF	TGTGCCAGCAGCCAAGATGACAGTCGAACTGAAGCTTTCTTT
TRBV14	TRBD1	TRBJ2-1	.	CASSPDREYNEQFF	TGTGCCAGCAGTCCTGACAGGGAATACAATGAGCAGTTCTTC
TRBV28	TRBD1	TRBJ1-6	.	CASSPTGGRPLHF	TGTGCCAGCAGCCCAACAGGGGGCCGCCCCCTCCACTTT
TRBV28	TRBD2	TRBJ2-7	.	CAGSGLADSYEQYF	TGTGCCGGTTCGGGGCTAGCGGACTCCTACGAGCAGTACTTC
TRBV6-6	.	TRBJ1-6	.	CASSRQKRPNSAGNSPLHF	TGTGCCAGCAGTCGACAAAAGCGTCCGAACAGCGCTGGTAATTCACCCCTCCACTTT
TRBV28	.	TRBJ1-6	.	CASSLGRPSNSPLHF	TGTGCCAGCAGTTTAGGGAGACCCTCGAATTCACCCCTCCACTTT
TRBV5-5	.	TRBJ2-7	.	CASSPGGPYEQYF	TGTGCCAGCAGCCCCGGGGGGCCCTACGAGCAGTACTTC
TRBV7-9	TRBD2	TRBJ2-1	.	CASSFRLAGVAEQFF	TGTGCCAGCAGCTTCCGACTAGCGGGAGTGGCTGAGCAGTTCTTC
TRBV6-2/TRBV6-3	TRBD2	TRBJ2-7	.	CASSYSIRLAAPYEQYF	TGTGCCAGCAGTTACTCGATTAGACTAGCAGCTCCCTACGAGCAGTACTTC
TRBV7-8	.	TRBJ1-3	.	CASSADSAGNTIYF	TGTGCCAGCAGCGCTGACAGTGCTGGAAACACCATATATTTT
TRBV11-2	TRBD2	TRBJ2-7	.	CASSLTSPSYEQYF	TGTGCCAGCAGTCTGACTAGCCCTTCCTACGAGCAGTACTTC
TRBV11-3	TRBD2	TRBJ2-3	.	CASSLGGSKSDTQYF	TGTGCCAGCAGCTTAGGCGGGAGTAAGTCAGATACGCAGTATTTT
TRBV28	TRBD1	TRBJ1-3	.	CASSLWGQGSGNTIYF	TGTGCCAGCAGTTTATGGGGACAGGGGTCTGGAAACACCATATATTTT
TRBV5-1	.	TRBJ2-5	.	CASSFGTSQETQYF	TGCGCCAGCAGCTTCGGGACGTCGCAAGAGACCCAGTACTTC
TRBV27	TRBD1	TRBJ1-6	few	CASSSTGMGNSPLHF	TGTGCCAGCAGTTCGACAGGGATGGGGAATTCACCCCTCCACTTT
TRBV29-1	.	TRBJ1-1	few	CSVLPTGGPEAFF	TGCAGCGTTCTTCCAACCGGGGGACCTGAAGCTTTCTTT
TRBV7-9	.	TRBJ1-1	.	CASSSPRWKGGDGEAFF	TGTGCCAGCAGCTCCCCTCGGTGGAAGGGGGGAGATGGTGAAGCTTTCTTT
TRBV6-2/TRBV6-3	TRBD1	TRBJ1-1	few	CASSGRQGATEAFF	TGTGCCAGCAGTGGTCGACAGGGAGCCACTGAAGCTTTCTTT
TRBV7-8	.	TRBJ1-2	.	CASSLQKYGYTF	TGTGCCAGCAGCCTACAGAAGTATGGCTACACCTTC
TRBV19	TRBD1	TRBJ2-7	.	CASSLDRGQYEQYF	TGTGCCAGTAGTCTCGACAGGGGACAGTACGAGCAGTACTTC
TRBV28	.	TRBJ1-6	.	CASSLGGYNSPLHF	TGTGCCAGCAGTTTAGGGGGCTATAATTCACCCCTCCACTTT
TRBV1	.	TRBJ2-3	.	CTSNRTSGSRDTQYF	TGCACCAGCAACCGGACTAGCGGGAGTAGGGATACGCAGTATTTT
TRBV5-1	.	TRBJ2-7	once	CASSPNEHEQYF	TGCGCCAGCAGCCCTAATGAGCACGAGCAGTACTTC
TRBV7-9	TRBD2	TRBJ2-1	.	CASSLLAGGHNEQFF	TGTGCCAGCAGCTTACTAGCGGGAGGCCACAACGAGCAGTTCTTC
TRBV28	TRBD2	TRBJ2-7	.	CASSVASGRPREQYF	TGTGCCAGTTCGGTTGCTAGCGGGAGACCCAGGGAGCAGTACTTC
TRBV19	.	TRBJ1-3	.	CASRSKGARTHF	TGTGCCAGTAGGAGTAAAGGGGCCCGGACACATTTT
TRBV11-2	TRBD2	TRBJ2-7	.	CASTLGLAGSYSYEQYF	TGTGCCAGCACCCTCGGACTAGCGGGATCCTACTCCTACGAGCAGTACTTC
TRBV27	.	TRBJ2-3	.	CASSLSVGGVGTDTQYF	TGTGCCAGCAGTTTATCCGTAGGGGGAGTGGGCACAGATACGCAGTATTTT
TRBV2	TRBD2	TRBJ2-1	.	CASSASPRTSGNEQFF	TGTGCCAGCAGTGCCTCCCCCCGGACTAGCGGGAATGAGCAGTTCTTC
TRBV5-1	.	TRBJ2-1	.	CASSLETAYNEQFF	TGCGCCAGCAGCTTGGAAACGGCCTACAATGAGCAGTTCTTC